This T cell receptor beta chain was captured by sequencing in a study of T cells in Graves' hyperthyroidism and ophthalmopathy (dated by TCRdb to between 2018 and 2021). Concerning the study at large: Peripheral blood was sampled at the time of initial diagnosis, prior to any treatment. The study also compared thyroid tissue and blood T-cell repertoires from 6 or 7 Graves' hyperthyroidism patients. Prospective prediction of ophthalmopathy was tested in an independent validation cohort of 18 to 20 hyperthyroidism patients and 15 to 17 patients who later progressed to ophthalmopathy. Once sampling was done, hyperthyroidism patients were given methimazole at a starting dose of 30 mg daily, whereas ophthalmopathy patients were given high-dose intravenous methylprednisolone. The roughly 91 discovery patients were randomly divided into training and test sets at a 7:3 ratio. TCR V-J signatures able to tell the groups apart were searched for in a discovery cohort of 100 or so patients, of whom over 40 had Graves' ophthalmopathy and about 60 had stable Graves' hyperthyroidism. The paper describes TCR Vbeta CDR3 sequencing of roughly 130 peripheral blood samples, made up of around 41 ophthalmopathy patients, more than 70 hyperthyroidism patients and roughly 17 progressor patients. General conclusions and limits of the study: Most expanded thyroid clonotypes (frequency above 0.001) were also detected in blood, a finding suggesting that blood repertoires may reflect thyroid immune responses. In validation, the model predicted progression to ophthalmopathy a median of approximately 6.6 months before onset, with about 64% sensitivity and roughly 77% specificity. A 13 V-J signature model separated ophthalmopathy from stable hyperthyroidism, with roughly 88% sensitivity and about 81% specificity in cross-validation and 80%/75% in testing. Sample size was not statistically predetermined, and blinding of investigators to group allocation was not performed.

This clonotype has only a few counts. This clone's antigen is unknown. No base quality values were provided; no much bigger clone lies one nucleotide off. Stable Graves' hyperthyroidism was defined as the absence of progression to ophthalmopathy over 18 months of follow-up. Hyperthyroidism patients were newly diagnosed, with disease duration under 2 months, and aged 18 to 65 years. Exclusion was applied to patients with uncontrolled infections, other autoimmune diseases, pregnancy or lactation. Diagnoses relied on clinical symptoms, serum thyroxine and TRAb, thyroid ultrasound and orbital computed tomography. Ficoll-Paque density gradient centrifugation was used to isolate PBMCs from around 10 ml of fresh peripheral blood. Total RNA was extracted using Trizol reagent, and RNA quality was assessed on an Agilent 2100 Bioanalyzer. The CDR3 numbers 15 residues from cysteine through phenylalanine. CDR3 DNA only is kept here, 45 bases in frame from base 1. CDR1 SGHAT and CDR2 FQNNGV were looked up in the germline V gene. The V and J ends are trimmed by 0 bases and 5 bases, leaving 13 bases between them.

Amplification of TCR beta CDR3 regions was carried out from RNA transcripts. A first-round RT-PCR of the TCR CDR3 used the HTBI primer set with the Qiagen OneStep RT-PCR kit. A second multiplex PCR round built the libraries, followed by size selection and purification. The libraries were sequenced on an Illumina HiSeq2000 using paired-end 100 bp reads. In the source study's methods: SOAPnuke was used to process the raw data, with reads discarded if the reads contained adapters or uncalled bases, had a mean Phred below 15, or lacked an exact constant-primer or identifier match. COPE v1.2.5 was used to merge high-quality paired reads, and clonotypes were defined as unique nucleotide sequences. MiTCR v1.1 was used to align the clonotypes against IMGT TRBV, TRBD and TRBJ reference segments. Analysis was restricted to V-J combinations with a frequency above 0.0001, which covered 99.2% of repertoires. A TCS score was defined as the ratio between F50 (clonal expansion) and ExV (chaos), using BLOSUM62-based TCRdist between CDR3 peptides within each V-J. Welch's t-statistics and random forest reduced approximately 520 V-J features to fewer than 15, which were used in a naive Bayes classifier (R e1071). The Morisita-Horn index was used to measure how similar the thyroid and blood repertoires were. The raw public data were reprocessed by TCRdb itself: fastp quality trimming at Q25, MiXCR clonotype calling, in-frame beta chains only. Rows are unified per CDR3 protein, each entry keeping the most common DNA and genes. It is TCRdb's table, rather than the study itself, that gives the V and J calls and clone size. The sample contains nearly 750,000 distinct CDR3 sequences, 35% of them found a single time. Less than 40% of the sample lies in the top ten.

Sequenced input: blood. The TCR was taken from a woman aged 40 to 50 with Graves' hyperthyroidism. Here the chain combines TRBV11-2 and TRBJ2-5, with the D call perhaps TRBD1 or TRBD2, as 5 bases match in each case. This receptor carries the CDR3 CASSLDLGVGETQYF. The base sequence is TGTGCCAGCAGCTTAGATTTGGGGGTAGGGGAGACCCAGTACTTC.